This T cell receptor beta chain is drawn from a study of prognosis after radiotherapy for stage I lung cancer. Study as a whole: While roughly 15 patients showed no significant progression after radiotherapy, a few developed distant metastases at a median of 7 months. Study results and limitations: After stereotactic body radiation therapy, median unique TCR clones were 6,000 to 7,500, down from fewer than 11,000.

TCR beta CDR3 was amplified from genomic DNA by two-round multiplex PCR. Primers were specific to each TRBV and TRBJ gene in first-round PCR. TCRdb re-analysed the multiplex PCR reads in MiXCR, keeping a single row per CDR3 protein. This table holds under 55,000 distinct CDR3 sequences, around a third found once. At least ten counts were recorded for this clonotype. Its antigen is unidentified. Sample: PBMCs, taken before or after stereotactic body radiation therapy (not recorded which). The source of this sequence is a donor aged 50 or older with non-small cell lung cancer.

The CDR3 is CASSIGGGIGGKETQYF. In nucleotides, the CDR3 is TGTGCCAGCAGCATCGGGGGGGGCATCGGCGGTAAGGAGACCCAGTACTTC. The V call is TRBV7-8, the J call TRBJ2-5; 8 bases align to TRBD2. Germline values: CDR1 SGHVS, CDR2 FQNEAQ. Trimming cost V 5 bases and J 5 bases; bases outside gene matches: 16. This CDR3 has 17 residues.